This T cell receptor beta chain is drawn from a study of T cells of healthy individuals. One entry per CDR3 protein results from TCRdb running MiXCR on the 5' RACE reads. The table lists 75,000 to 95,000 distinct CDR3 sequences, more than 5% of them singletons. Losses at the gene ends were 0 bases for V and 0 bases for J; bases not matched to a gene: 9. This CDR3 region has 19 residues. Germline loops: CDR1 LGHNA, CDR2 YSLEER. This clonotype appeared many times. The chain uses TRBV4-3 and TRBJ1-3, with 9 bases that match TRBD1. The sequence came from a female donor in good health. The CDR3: CASSQDLQGAILSGNTIYF. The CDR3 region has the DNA TGCGCCAGCAGCCAAGATTTACAGGGGGCGATTCTCTCTGGAAACACCATATATTTT.